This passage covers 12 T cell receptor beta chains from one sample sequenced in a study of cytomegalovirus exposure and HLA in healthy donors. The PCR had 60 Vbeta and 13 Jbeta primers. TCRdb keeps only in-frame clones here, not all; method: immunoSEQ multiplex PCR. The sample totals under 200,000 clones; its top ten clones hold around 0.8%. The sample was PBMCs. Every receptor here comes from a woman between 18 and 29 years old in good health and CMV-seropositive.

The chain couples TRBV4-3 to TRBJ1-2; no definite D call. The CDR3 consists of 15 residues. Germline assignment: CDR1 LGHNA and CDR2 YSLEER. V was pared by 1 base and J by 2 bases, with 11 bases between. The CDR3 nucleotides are TGCGCCAGCAGCCAAGGTAGAGCGGGAAACTATGGCTACACCTTC. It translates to CASSQGRAGNYGYTF.

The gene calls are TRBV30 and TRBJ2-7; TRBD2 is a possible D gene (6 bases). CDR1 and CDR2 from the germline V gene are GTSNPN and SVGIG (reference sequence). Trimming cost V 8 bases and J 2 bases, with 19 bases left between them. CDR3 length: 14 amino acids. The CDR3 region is CARGLSRPPYEQYF. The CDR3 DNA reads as TGTGCCAGGGGACTCTCCCGTCCCCCCTACGAGCAGTACTTC.

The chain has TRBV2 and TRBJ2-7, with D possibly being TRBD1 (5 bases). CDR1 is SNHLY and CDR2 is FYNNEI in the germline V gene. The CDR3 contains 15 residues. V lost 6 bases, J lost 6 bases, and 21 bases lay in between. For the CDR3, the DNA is TGTGCCAGCAGGTCGGAAGGGGTTGTGGTAGGCGAGCAGTACTTC. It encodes CASRSEGVVVGEQYF.

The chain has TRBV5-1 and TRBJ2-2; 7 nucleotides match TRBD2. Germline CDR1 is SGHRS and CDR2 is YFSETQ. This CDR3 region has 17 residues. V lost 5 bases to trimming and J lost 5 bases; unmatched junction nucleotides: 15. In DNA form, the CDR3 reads TGCGCCAGCAGAGGGAGGGCCGCTCACACGAGGACCGGGGAGCTGTTTTTT. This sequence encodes CASRGRAAHTRTGELFF.

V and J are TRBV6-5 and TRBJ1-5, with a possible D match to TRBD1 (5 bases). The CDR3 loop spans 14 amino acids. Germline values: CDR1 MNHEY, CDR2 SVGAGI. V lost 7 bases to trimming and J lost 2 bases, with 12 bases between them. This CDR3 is CASNWGLGNQPQHF. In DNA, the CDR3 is TGTGCCAGCAATTGGGGACTGGGCAATCAGCCCCAGCATTTT.

CDR3 residues: CASSRGQSDNAEAFF. Here the CDR3 DNA reads TGTGCCAGCAGCCGGGGACAGTCGGACAACGCTGAAGCTTTCTTT. This chain uses TRBV7-9 with TRBJ1-1; 7 nucleotides match TRBD1. The V gene end was trimmed by 5 bases and the J gene end by 6 bases; junction bases not matched to a gene: 12. This CDR3 contains 15 residues. Germline V gene lookup returns CDR1 SEHNR and CDR2 FQNEAQ (reference sequence). The full variable domain, its missing parts supplied by reference TRBV7-9 and TRBJ1-1, is DTGVSQNPRHKITKRGQNVTFRCDPISEHNRLYWYRQTLGQGPEFLTYFQNEAQLEKSRLLSDRFSAERPKGSFSTLEIQRTEQGDSAMYLCASSRGQSDNAEAFFGQGTRLTVV.

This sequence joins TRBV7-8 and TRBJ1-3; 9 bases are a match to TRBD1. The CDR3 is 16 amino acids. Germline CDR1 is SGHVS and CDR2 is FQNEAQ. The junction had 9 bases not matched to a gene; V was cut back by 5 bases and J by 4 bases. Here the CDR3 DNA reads TGTGCCAGCAGCCCACGGGACAGGGCAAGAGGAAACACCATATATTTT. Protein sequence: CASSPRDRARGNTIYF.

The CDR3 reads CASSFLPGGTYEQYF. The DNA for the CDR3 is TGTGCCAGCAGCTTTTTGCCAGGGGGGACCTACGAGCAGTACTTC. This chain connects TRBV5-4 to TRBJ2-7, with D possibly being TRBD1 (7 bases). Germline CDR1 SGHNT, CDR2 YYREEE (reference sequence). Deletions cut 2 bases from V and 2 bases from J, with 14 bases between. The CDR3 spans 15 residues.

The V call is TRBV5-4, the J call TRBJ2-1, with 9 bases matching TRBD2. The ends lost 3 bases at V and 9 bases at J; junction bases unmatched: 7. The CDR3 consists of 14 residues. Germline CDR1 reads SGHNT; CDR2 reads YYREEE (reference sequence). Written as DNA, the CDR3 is TGTGCCAGCAGCTCTAGCGGGACAACGGGTGAGCAGTTCTTC. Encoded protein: CASSSSGTTGEQFF.

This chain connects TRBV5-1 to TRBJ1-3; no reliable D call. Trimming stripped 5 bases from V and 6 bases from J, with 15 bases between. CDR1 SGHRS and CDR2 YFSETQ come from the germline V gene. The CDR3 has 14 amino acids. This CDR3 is CASRIPGEKNTIYF. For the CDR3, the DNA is TGCGCCAGCAGGATTCCGGGAGAAAAAAACACCATATATTTT.

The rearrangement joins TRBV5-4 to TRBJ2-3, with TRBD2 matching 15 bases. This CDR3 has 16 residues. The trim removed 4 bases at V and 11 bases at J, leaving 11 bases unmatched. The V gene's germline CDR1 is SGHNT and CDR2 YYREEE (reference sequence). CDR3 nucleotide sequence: TGTGCCAGCAGCGGACTAGCGGGAGGGCAGGTAACGAGGCAGTATTTT. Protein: CASSGLAGGQVTRQYF.

CDR3: CASSLPRGSGTDTQYF. The CDR3 bases are TGTGCCAGCAGCTTACCCCGGGGGTCGGGCACAGATACGCAGTATTTT. The chain joins TRBV5-4 to TRBJ2-3; D may be TRBD2 (6 bases). Trimming removed 2 bases from V and 1 base from J, with 14 bases in between. From germline, CDR1 is SGHNT and CDR2 YYREEE (reference sequence). The CDR3 is 16 amino acids.